The 21 T cell receptor beta chains given below trace back to one sample, sequenced in a study of beta chain features in type 1 diabetes. Expressed TCRB transcripts were sequenced because the entire RNA isolate underwent reverse transcription. Data came from immunoSEQ multiplex PCR; TCRdb stores just in-frame clones and leaves some out. The table records 450,000 to 550,000 clones, around 30% of them present only once. Sequences were obtained from naive CD4+ T cells from blood. These receptors all stem from a man younger than 35 in good health.

The chain recombines TRBV2 with TRBJ2-2; D unresolved. The V end was cut by 6 bases, the J end by 6 bases, with 5 bases between. The germline V gene has CDR1 SNHLY and CDR2 FYNNEI. This CDR3 spans 11 amino acids. The CDR3: CASRSSGELFF. For the CDR3, the DNA is TGTGCCAGCAGGTCCTCCGGGGAGCTGTTTTTT.

The gene calls are TRBV9 and TRBJ2-1, with 7 bases aligning to TRBD1. J gave up 5 bases and V 0 bases, and 2 bases lay outside the gene matches. The CDR3 loop spans 14 amino acids. The germline V gene encodes CDR1 SGDLS and CDR2 YYNGEE. CDR3 sequence: CASSVEGANNEQFF. In nucleotides, the CDR3 is TGTGCCAGCAGCGTAGAGGGGGCTAACAATGAGCAGTTCTTC.

The rearrangement links TRBV11-2 to TRBJ2-3, with D possibly being TRBD2 (6 bases). CDR3 length: 16 amino acids. Germline CDR1 reads SGHAT; CDR2 reads FQNNGV. Trimming stripped 1 base from V and 5 bases from J, with 16 bases between. CDR3 residues: CASSLVRELRGDTQYF. The CDR3 DNA reads TGTGCCAGCAGCTTAGTCCGGGAGTTGAGAGGAGATACGCAGTATTTT.

This clone was seen a handful of times. The chain carries TRBV2 and TRBJ2-1, with no clear D. The CDR3 contains 14 residues. V was cut by 4 bases and J by 0 bases, with 7 bases left in between. Germline lookup yields CDR1 SNHLY and CDR2 FYNNEI. CDR3 protein: CASSGSSSYNEQFF. The DNA for the CDR3 is TGTGCCAGCAGTGGCTCTAGCTCCTACAATGAGCAGTTCTTC.

This clone was picked up a small number of times. This chain links TRBV7-2 with TRBJ2-1, with TRBD2 identical over 11 bases. The CDR3 has 15 amino acids. Germline CDR1 is SGHTA and CDR2 is FQGNSA. Trimming took 5 bases from V and 8 from J; bases not matched to a gene: 8. The CDR3 sequence: CASSITSGSSYEQFF. The CDR3 DNA sequence: TGTGCCAGCAGCATAACTAGCGGGAGTTCCTATGAGCAGTTCTTC.

This clone was counted a few times. The chain recombines TRBV30 with TRBJ1-1; 8 bases are a match to TRBD1. J gave up 4 bases and V 7 bases, and 17 bases lay outside the gene matches. This CDR3 region has 16 residues. The germline gives CDR1 GTSNPN, CDR2 SVGIG (reference sequence). The chain's CDR3 is CASRTGIVRPGTEAFF. CDR3 bases: TGTGCCTCCCGGACAGGGATCGTTCGACCGGGCACTGAAGCTTTCTTT.

This clone was picked up one time. The CDR3 DNA reads as TGTGCCAGCAGCCGAGCGACAGGGGAAAATGGCTACACCTTC. Its protein product is CASSRATGENGYTF. This chain connects TRBV7-9 to TRBJ1-2; 8 bases align to TRBD1. V shed 5 bases and J 6 bases; nucleotides not matched to a gene: 8. There are 14 residues in the CDR3. Germline CDR1 SEHNR, CDR2 FQNEAQ (reference sequence).

The rearrangement joins TRBV28 to TRBJ2-1; possible D gene TRBD2, 5 bases. This CDR3 is built from 14 residues. The germline V gene has CDR1 MDHEN and CDR2 SYDVKM. The V gene lost 3 bases and the J gene lost 4 bases, with 10 bases spanning the gap. This CDR3 reads CASSFASFYNEQFF. CDR3 nucleotide sequence: TGTGCCAGCAGTTTCGCTAGCTTTTACAATGAGCAGTTCTTC.

The V call is TRBV28, the J call TRBJ2-1, with TRBD2 identical over 12 bases. V lost 5 bases and J lost 2; bases outside the gene matches: 4. This CDR3 spans 16 amino acids. The V gene's germline CDR1 is MDHEN and CDR2 SYDVKM. The CDR3 region has the DNA TGTGCCAGCAGTCTGACTAGCGGGGGACCCTACAATGAGCAGTTCTTC. It translates to CASSLTSGGPYNEQFF. The variable domain in full, completed from reference TRBV28 and TRBJ2-1, reads DVKVTQSSRYLVKRTGEKVFLECVQDMDHENMFWYRQDPGLGLRLIYFSYDVKMKEKGDIPEGYSVSREKKERFSLILESASTNQTSMYLCASSLTSGGPYNEQFFGPGTRLTVL.

CDR3 region: CAWSVRSGPLTDTQYF. The CDR3 DNA reads TGTGCCTGGAGTGTACGGTCAGGCCCTCTGACAGATACGCAGTATTTT. The rearrangement links TRBV30 to TRBJ2-3; unclear D gene. CDR3 size: 16 residues. Trimming took off 0 bases at V and 3 bases at J, with 16 bases between the two ends. In germline, CDR1 is GTSNPN, CDR2 SVGIG (reference sequence). Complete variable domain (other parts from reference TRBV30 and TRBJ2-3): SQTIHQWPATLVQPVGSPLSLECTVEGTSNPNLYWYRQAAGRGLQLLFYSVGIGQISSEVPQNLSASRPQDRQFILSSKKLLLSDSGFYLCAWSVRSGPLTDTQYFGPGTRLTVL.

This clone occurred a few times. This chain joins TRBV29-1 and TRBJ2-5; 7 bases are a match to TRBD1. V was clipped by 7 bases and J by 1 base; unmatched bases: 12. This CDR3 is 15 amino acids long. CDR1 is SQVTM, CDR2 ANQGSEA, per germline. The CDR3 DNA is TGCAGCGCTCAGTCCCGGGACAGATTCCAAGAGACCCAGTACTTC. It specifies CSAQSRDRFQETQYF.

The rearrangement joins TRBV29-1 to TRBJ2-1; 10 bases match TRBD1. V dropped 6 bases and J dropped 3; count of bases not matched to a gene: 11. Per germline, CDR1 SQVTM and CDR2 ANQGSEA. There are 16 residues in the CDR3. CDR3 sequence: CSVVAGTGAIYNEQFF. Here the CDR3 DNA reads TGCAGCGTCGTAGCCGGGACAGGGGCCATCTACAATGAGCAGTTCTTC.

This clone has only a few counts. The chain has TRBV4-3 and TRBJ2-3; 11 nucleotides agree with TRBD2. The germline V gene encodes CDR1 LGHNA and CDR2 YSLEER. V shed 4 bases and J 0 bases; nucleotides not matched to a gene: 6. This CDR3 region has 17 residues. CDR3 coding DNA: TGCGCCAGCAGCCGAAGACTAGCGGGATCTAGCACAGATACGCAGTATTTT. As protein: CASSRRLAGSSTDTQYF.

This chain joins TRBV28 and TRBJ2-7, with 7 bases identical to TRBD2. The V gene's germline CDR1 is MDHEN and CDR2 SYDVKM. The CDR3 has 16 amino acids. The ends lost 2 bases at V and 3 bases at J; junction bases unmatched: 10. The chain's CDR3 is CASSLPSGAGYYEQYF. CDR3 nucleotides: TGTGCCAGCAGTTTACCCAGCGGGGCGGGTTACTACGAGCAGTACTTC.

V and J are TRBV7-2 and TRBJ2-1, with D unclear. CDR3 length: 14 amino acids. Per germline, CDR1 SGHTA and CDR2 FQGNSA. Deletions cut 2 bases from V and 6 bases from J, with 11 bases between. CDR3 nucleotide sequence: TGTGCCAGCAGCTTAACCCGGACGGGCAATGAGCAGTTCTTC. As protein: CASSLTRTGNEQFF.

On this clone itself: Other nucleotide sequences in the sample specify the same CDR3. This chain connects TRBV5-1 to TRBJ2-1; weak D call: TRBD1 (5 bases). Trimming removed 0 bases at V and 0 bases at J, with 7 bases between. This CDR3 is 15 amino acids long. Germline V lookup: CDR1 SGHRS, CDR2 YFSETQ. The CDR3 DNA sequence: TGCGCCAGCAGCTTGGGGGGCAGCTCCTACAATGAGCAGTTCTTC. It yields the protein CASSLGGSSYNEQFF.

The chain uses TRBV6-5 and TRBJ2-1, with 10 positions matching TRBD2. This CDR3 is 16 amino acids long. Germline-derived CDR1 and CDR2 are MNHEY and SVGAGI. The V gene end was trimmed by 4 bases and the J gene end by 9 bases; junction bases not matched to a gene: 12. The DNA of the CDR3 is TGTGCCAGCAGTTCCCTCGGGAGCGGGAGGGCCTTTGAGCAGTTCTTC. Translated: CASSSLGSGRAFEQFF.

In its sample, this clone was seen a few times. J is TRBJ2-7 and V is TRBV5-4, with TRBD2 matching 9 bases. The germline gives CDR1 SGHNT, CDR2 YYREEE (reference sequence). V shed 3 bases and J 5 bases; nucleotides not matched to a gene: 9. The CDR3 spans 15 residues. The CDR3 is CASSSTGLAINEQYF. DNA for the CDR3: TGTGCCAGCAGCTCCACAGGACTAGCGATCAACGAGCAGTACTTC. Variable domain in full (rest from reference TRBV5-4 and TRBJ2-7): ETGVTQSPTHLIKTRGQQVTLRCSSQSGHNTVSWYQQALGQGPQFIFQYYREEENGRGNFPPRFSGLQFPNYSSELNVNALELDDSALYLCASSSTGLAINEQYFGPGTRLTVT.

In its sample, this clone was seen a few times. The chain combines TRBV12-5 with TRBJ1-2; no firm D call. Germline values: CDR1 LGHNT, CDR2 FRNRAP. V gave up 4 bases and J gave up 6 bases, with 6 bases separating them. The CDR3 is made up of 11 amino acids. The CDR3 nucleotides read TGTGCTAGTGGTTCAGGCCATGGCTACACCTTC. It codes for CASGSGHGYTF.

A single count supports this clone. The gene calls are TRBV7-2 and TRBJ2-4; D is possibly TRBD1 (5 bases). The germline CDR1 and CDR2 sequences are SGHTA and FQGNSA. The CDR3 runs to 15 residues. The V end lost 5 bases, the J end lost 4 bases, and 15 bases lay between the germline ends. CDR3 region: CASSLTGSGKNIQYF. Written as DNA, the CDR3 is TGTGCCAGCAGCCTAACTGGGTCAGGGAAAAACATTCAGTACTTC. The entire variable domain, with the rest obtained from reference TRBV7-2 and TRBJ2-4, is as follows: GAGVSQSPSNKVTEKGKDVELRCDPISGHTALYWYRQSLGQGLEFLIYFQGNSAPDKSGLPSDRFSAERTGGSVSTLTIQRTQQEDSAVYLCASSLTGSGKNIQYFGAGTRLSVL.

In regard to this clone: The same CDR3 arises from other DNA sequences in this sample as well. V gene TRBV18 combines with J gene TRBJ2-7; tentative D call: TRBD2 (6 bases). Trimming pared 2 bases from V and 3 bases from J, leaving 8 bases between. CDR3 size: 13 residues. Germline assignment: CDR1 KGHSH and CDR2 LQKENI. The CDR3 coding sequence is TGTGCCAGCTCACCAGCCGGGAGCTACGAGCAGTACTTC. This encodes CASSPAGSYEQYF.